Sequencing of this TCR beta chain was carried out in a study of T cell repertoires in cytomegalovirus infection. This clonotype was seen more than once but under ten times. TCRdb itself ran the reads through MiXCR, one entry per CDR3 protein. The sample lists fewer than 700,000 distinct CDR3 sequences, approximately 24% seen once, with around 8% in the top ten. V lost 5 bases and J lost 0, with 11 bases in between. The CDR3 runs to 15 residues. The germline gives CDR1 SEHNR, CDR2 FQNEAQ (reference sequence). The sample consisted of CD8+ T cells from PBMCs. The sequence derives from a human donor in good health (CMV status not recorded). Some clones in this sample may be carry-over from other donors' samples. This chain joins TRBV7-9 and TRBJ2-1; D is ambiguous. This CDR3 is CASSPPEGSYNEQFF. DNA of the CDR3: TGTGCCAGCAGCCCACCCGAAGGCTCCTACAATGAGCAGTTCTTC.